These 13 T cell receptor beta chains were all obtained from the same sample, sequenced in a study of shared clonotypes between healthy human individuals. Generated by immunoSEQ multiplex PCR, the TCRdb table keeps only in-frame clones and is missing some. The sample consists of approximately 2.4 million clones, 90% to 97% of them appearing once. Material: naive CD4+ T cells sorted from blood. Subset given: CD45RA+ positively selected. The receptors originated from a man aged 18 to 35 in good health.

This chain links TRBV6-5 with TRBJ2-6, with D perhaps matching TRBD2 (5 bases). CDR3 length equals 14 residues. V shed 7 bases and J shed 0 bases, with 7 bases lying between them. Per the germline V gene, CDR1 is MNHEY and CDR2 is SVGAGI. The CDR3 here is CASTGSSGANVLTF. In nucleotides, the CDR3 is TGTGCCAGCACGGGGAGCTCTGGGGCCAACGTCCTGACTTTC.

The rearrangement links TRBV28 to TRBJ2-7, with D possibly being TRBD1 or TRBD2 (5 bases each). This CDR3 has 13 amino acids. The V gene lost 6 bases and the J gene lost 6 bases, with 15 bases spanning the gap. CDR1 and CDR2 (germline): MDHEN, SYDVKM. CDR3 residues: CASSLRDPPEQYF. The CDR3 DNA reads TGTGCCAGCAGCCTTAGGGACCCCCCCGAGCAGTACTTC.

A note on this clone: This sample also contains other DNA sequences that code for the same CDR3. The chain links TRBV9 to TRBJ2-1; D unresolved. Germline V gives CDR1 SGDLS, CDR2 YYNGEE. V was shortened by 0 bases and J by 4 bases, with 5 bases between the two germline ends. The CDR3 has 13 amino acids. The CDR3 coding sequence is TGTGCCAGCAGCGTAGCGGCGTACAATGAGCAGTTCTTC. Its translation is CASSVAAYNEQFF. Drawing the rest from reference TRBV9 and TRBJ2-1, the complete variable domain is DSGVTQTPKHLITATGQRVTLRCSPRSGDLSVYWYQQSLDQGLQFLIQYYNGEERAKGNILERFSAQQFPDLHSELNLSSLELGDSALYFCASSVAAYNEQFFGPGTRLTVL.

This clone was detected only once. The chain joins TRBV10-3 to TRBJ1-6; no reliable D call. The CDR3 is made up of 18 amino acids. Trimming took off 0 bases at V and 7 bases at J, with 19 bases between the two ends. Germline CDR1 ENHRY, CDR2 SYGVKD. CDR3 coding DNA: TGTGCCATCAGTGAGTCGGGAAGGTCCCCGGCGGGAAATTCACCCCTCCACTTT. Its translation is CAISESGRSPAGNSPLHF.

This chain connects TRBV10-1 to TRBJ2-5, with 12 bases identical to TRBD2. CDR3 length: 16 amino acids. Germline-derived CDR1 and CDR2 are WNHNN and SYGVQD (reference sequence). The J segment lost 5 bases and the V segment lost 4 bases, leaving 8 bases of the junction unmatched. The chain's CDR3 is CASSGTGTSGFETQYF. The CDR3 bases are TGCGCCAGCAGTGGAACCGGGACTAGCGGGTTCGAGACCCAGTACTTC.

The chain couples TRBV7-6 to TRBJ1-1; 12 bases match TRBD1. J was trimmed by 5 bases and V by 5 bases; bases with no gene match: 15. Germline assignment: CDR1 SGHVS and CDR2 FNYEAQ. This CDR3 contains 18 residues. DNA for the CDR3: TGTGCCAGCAGCCCCACTCCAGGGACAGGGGGCTTCTGGACTGAAGCTTTCTTT. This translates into CASSPTPGTGGFWTEAFF.

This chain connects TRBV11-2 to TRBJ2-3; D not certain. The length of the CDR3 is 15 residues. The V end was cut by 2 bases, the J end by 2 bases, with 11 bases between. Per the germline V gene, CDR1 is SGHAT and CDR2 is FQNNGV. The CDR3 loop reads CASSLQVVSTDTQYF. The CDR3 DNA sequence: TGTGCCAGCAGCTTACAGGTAGTTTCCACAGATACGCAGTATTTT.

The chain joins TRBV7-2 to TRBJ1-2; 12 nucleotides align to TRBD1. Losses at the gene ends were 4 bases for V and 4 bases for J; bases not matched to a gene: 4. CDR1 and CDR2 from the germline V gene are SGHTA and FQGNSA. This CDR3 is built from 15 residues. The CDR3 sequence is CASSSGTGGSYGYTF. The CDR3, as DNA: TGTGCCAGCAGCTCAGGGACAGGGGGCTCCTATGGCTACACCTTC.

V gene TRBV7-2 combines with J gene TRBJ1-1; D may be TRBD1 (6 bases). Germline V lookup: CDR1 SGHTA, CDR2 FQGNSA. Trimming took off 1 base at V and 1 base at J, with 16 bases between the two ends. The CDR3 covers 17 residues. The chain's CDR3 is CASSLGPVGQTNTEAFF. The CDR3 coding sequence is TGTGCCAGCAGCTTAGGCCCCGTAGGACAGACGAACACTGAAGCTTTCTTT.

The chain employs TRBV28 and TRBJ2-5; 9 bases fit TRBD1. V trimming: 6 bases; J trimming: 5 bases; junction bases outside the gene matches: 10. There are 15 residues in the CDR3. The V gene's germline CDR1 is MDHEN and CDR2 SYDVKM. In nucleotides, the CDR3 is TGTGCCAGCAGGGGGTCCGGGACAGGGATGGAGACCCAGTACTTC. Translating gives CASRGSGTGMETQYF.

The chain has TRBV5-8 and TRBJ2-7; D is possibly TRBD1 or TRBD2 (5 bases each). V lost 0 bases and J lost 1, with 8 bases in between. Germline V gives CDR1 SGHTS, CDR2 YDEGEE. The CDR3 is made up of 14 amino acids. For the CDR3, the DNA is TGTGCCAGCAGCTTGGGGGACGTTTCCTACGAGCAGTACTTC. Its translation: CASSLGDVSYEQYF.

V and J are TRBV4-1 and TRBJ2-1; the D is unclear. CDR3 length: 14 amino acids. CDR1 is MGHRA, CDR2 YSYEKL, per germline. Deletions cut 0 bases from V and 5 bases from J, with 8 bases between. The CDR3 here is CASSQDFGNNEQFF. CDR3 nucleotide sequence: TGCGCCAGCAGCCAAGACTTCGGCAACAATGAGCAGTTCTTC.

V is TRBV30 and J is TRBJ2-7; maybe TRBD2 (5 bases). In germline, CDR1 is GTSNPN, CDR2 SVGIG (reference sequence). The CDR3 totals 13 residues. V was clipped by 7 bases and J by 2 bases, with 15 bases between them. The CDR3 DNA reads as TGTGCCTTCCGGGGATTAAATGCCTACGAGCAGTACTTC. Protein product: CAFRGLNAYEQYF.